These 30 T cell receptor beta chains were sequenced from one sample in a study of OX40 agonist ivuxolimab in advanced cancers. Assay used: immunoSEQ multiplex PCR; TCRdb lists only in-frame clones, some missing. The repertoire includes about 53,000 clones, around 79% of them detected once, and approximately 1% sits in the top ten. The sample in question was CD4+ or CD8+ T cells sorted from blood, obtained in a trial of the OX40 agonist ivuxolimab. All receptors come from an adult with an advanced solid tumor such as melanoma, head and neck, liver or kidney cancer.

CDR3 in amino acids: CASSFSYLTFRREGGYEQYF. The DNA for the CDR3 is TGTGCCAGCAGTTTTTCCTATTTAACCTTTCGCAGGGAGGGAGGATACGAGCAGTACTTC. The chain couples TRBV28 to TRBJ2-7, with 7 positions matching TRBD2. The CDR3 runs to 20 residues. V trimming: 3 bases; J trimming: 4 bases; junction bases outside the gene matches: 24. Germline CDR1 is MDHEN and CDR2 is SYDVKM.

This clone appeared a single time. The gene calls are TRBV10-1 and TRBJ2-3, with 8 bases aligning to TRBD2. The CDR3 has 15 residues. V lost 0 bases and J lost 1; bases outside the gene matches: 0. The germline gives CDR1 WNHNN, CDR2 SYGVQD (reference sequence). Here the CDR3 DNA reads TGCGCCAGCAGTGAGTCGACTAGCGGCACAGATACGCAGTATTTT. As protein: CASSESTSGTDTQYF.

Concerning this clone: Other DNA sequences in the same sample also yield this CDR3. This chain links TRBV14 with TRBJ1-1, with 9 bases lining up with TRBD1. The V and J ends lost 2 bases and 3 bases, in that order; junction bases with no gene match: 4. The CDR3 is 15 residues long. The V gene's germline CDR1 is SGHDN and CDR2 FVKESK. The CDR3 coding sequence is TGTGCCAGCAGCCAACGAAGACAGGGGGACACTGAAGCTTTCTTT. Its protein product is CASSQRRQGDTEAFF.

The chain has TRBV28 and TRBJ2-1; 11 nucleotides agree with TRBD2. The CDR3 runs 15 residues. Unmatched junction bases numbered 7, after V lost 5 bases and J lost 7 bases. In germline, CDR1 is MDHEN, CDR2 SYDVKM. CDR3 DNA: TGTGCCAGCAGTGTTAGCGGGAGGGCCCTTAATGAGCAGTTCTTC. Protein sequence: CASSVSGRALNEQFF.

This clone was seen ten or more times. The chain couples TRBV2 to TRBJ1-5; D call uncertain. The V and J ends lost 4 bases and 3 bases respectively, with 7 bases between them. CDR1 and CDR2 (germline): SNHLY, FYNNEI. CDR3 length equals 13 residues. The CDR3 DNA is TGTGCCAGCAGTGTGGACCTCAATCAGCCCCAGCATTTT. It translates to CASSVDLNQPQHF. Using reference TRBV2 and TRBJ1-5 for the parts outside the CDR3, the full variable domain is EPEVTQTPSHQVTQMGQEVILRCVPISNHLYFYWYRQILGQKVEFLVSFYNNEISEKSEIFDDQFSVERPDGSNFTLKIRSTKLEDSAMYFCASSVDLNQPQHFGDGTRLSIL.

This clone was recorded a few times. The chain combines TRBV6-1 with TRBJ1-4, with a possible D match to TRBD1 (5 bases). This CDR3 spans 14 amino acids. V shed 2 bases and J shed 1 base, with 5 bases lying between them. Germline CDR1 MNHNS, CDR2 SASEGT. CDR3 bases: TGTGCCAGCAGTGAAAGGGGAACTAATGAAAAACTGTTTTTT. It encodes CASSERGTNEKLFF.

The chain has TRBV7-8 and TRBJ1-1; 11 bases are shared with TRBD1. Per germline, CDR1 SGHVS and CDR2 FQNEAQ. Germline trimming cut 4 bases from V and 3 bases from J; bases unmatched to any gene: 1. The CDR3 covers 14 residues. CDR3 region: CASSSGQGDTEAFF. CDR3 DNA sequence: TGTGCCAGCAGCTCGGGACAGGGGGACACTGAAGCTTTCTTT.

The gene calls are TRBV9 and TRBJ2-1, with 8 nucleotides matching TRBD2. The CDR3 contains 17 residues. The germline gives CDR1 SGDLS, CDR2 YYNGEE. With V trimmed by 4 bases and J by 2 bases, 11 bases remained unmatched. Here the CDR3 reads CASSPRQGSGAYNEQFF. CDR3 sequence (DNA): TGTGCCAGCAGCCCCCGGCAGGGTAGCGGGGCCTACAATGAGCAGTTCTTC.

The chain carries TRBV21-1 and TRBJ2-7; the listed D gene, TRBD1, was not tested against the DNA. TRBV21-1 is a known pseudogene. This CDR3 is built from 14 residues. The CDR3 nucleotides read TGTGCCAGCAGCATTCCGGGACAGTACTACGAGCAGTACTTC. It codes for CASSIPGQYYEQYF.

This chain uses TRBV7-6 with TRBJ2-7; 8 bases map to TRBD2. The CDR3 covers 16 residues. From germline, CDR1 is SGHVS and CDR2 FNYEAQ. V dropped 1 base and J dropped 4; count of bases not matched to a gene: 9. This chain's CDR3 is CASSLVGTRIGYEQYF. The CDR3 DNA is TGTGCCAGCAGCTTAGTGGGGACTAGGATTGGGTACGAGCAGTACTTC.

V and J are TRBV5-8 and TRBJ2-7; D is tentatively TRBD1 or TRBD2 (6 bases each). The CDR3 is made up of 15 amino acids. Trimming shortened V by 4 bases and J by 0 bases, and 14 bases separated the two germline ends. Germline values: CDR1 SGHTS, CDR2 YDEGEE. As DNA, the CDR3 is TGTGCCAGCAGCCGGGGGACGGACAGCTCCTACGAGCAGTACTTC. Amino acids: CASSRGTDSSYEQYF.

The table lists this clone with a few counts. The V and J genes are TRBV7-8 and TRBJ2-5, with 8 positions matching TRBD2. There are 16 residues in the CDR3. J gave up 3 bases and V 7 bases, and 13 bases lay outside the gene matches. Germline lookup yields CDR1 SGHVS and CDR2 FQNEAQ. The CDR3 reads CASTGRGGQVKETQYF. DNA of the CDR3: TGTGCCAGCACCGGGAGGGGGGGACAAGTGAAAGAGACCCAGTACTTC.

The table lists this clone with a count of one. The CDR3 loop reads CASSLVLGSEAKNIQYF. CDR3 in DNA: TGTGCCAGCAGCTTAGTTCTTGGCAGCGAAGCCAAAAACATTCAGTACTTC. This chain connects TRBV11-2 to TRBJ2-4; D uncertain. V lost 1 base and J 0 bases, leaving 13 bases between the germline ends. The V gene's germline CDR1 is SGHAT and CDR2 FQNNGV. The CDR3 contains 17 residues. The full variable domain, completed using reference TRBV11-2 and TRBJ2-4, is EAGVAQSPRYKIIEKRQSVAFWCNPISGHATLYWYQQILGQGPKLLIQFQNNGVVDDSQLPKDRFSAERLKGVDSTLKIQPAKLEDSAVYLCASSLVLGSEAKNIQYFGAGTRLSVL.

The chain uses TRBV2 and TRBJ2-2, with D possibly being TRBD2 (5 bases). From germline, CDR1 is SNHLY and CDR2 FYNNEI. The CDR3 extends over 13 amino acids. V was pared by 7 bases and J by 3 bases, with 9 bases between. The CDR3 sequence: CASTRGYTGELFF. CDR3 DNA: TGTGCCAGCACCCGGGGATACACCGGGGAGCTGTTTTTT. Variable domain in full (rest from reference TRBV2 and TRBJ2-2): EPEVTQTPSHQVTQMGQEVILRCVPISNHLYFYWYRQILGQKVEFLVSFYNNEISEKSEIFDDQFSVERPDGSNFTLKIRSTKLEDSAMYFCASTRGYTGELFFGEGSRLTVL.

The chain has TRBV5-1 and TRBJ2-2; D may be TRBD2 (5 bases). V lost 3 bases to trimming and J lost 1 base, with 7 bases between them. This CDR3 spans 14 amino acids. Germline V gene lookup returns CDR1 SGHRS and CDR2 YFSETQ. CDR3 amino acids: CASSSGLNTGELFF. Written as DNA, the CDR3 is TGCGCCAGCAGCTCCGGACTGAACACCGGGGAGCTGTTTTTT.

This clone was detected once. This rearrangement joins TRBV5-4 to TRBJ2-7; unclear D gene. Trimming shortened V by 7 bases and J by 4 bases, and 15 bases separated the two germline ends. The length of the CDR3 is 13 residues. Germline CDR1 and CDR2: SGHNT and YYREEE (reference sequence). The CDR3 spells CASAQFPGYEQYF. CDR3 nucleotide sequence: TGTGCCAGCGCCCAGTTTCCCGGGTACGAGCAGTACTTC.

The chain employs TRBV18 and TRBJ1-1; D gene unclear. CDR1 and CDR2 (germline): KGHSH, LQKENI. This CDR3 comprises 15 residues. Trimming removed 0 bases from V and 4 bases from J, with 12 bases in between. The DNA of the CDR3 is TGTGCCAGCTCACCACCGTGGGAGCGTGGCACTGAAGCTTTCTTT. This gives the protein CASSPPWERGTEAFF.

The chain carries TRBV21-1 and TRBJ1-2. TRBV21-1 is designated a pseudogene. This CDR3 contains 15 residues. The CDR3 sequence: CASSPRGTPYYGYTF. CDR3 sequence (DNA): TGTGCCAGCAGCCCCCGCGGGACACCTTACTATGGCTACACCTTC.

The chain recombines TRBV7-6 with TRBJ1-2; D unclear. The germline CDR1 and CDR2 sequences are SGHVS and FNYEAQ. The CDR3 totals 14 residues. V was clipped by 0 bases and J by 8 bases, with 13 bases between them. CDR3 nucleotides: TGTGCCAGCAGCTTAGCGCCAGCGCCTACGGGCTACACCTTC. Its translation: CASSLAPAPTGYTF.

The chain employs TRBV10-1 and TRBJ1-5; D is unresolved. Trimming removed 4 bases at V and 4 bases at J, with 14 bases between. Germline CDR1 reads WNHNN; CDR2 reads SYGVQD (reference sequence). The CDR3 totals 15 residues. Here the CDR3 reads CASSVCLRRNQPQHF. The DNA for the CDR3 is TGCGCCAGCAGTGTATGTTTGAGGAGGAATCAGCCCCAGCATTTT.

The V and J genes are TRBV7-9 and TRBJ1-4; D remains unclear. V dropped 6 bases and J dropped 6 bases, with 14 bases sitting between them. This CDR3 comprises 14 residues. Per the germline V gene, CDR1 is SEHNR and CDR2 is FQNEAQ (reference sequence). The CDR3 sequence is CASSRGDWDEKLFF. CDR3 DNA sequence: TGTGCCAGCAGTCGTGGGGATTGGGATGAAAAACTGTTTTTT.

This CDR3 reads CASSWSGSKNQPQHF. CDR3 DNA: TGTGCCAGTAGTTGGTCAGGGAGTAAAAATCAGCCCCAGCATTTT. V and J are TRBV19 and TRBJ1-5; D is perhaps TRBD1 (5 bases). The V gene's germline CDR1 is LNHDA and CDR2 SQIVND (reference sequence). The CDR3 covers 15 residues. Trimming shortened V by 5 bases and J by 4 bases, and 15 bases separated the two germline ends.

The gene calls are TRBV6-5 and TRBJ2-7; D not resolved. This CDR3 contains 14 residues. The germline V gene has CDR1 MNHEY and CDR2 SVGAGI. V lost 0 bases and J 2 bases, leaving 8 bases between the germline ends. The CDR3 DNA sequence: TGTGCCAGCAGTTACTCTTACACTACCTACGAGCAGTACTTC. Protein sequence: CASSYSYTTYEQYF.

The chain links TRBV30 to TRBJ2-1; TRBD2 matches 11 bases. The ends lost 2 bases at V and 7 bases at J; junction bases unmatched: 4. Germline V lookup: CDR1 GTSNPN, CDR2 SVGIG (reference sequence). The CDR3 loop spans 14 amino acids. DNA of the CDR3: TGTGCCTGGAGTCTGGCTAGCGGGAGGAATGAGCAGTTCTTC. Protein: CAWSLASGRNEQFF.

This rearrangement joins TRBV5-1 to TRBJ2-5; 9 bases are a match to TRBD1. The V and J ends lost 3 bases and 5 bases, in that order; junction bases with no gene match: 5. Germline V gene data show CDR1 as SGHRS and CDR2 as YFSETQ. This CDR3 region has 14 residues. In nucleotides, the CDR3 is TGCGCCAGCAGCTGGACAGGGGCGTCCGAGACCCAGTACTTC. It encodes CASSWTGASETQYF.

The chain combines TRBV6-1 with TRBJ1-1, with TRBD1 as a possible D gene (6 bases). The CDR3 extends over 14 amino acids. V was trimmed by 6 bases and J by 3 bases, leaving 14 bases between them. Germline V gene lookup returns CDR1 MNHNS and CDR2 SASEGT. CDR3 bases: TGTGCCAGCAGCCCAGGGGTAGGGTACACTGAAGCTTTCTTT. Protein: CASSPGVGYTEAFF.

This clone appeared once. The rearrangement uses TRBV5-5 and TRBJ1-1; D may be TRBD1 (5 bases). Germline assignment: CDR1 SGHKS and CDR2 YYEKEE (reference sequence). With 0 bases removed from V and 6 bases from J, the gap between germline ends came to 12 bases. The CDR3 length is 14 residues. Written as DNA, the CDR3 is TGTGCCAGCAGCTTGGTGGGCAGGGAATCTGAAGCTTTCTTT. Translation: CASSLVGRESEAFF.

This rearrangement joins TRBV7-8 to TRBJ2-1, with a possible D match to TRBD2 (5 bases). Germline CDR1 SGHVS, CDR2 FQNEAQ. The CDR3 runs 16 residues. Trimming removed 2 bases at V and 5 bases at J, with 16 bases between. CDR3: CASSLYPAEENNEQFF. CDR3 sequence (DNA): TGTGCCAGCAGCTTATATCCTGCGGAGGAAAACAATGAGCAGTTCTTC.

CDR3 sequence (DNA): TGTGCCAGCAGTGAATCCAGCAGACTCAATCAGCCCCAGCATTTT. Protein product: CASSESSRLNQPQHF. The chain recombines TRBV6-1 with TRBJ1-5; D ambiguous. This CDR3 is built from 15 residues. V lost 2 bases and J lost 3, with 11 bases in between. The germline gives CDR1 MNHNS, CDR2 SASEGT.

CDR3 loop: CASSLQPISGWNNEQFF. CDR3 in DNA: TGTGCCAGCAGCTTACAACCCATAAGCGGATGGAACAATGAGCAGTTCTTC. The chain links TRBV7-2 to TRBJ2-1, with D perhaps matching TRBD2 (5 bases). The V gene lost 2 bases and the J gene lost 5 bases, with 19 bases spanning the gap. The CDR3 spans 17 residues. Looked up from germline, CDR1 is SGHTA and CDR2 is FQGNSA.